The T cell receptor (beta chain) under discussion was sequenced for a study of blood T cell repertoires in COVID-19. Only in-frame clones appear in the TCRdb table, and some are missing; sequencing was by immunoSEQ multiplex PCR. The data hold over 300,000 clones, with around 86% observed a single time. The germline V gene encodes CDR1 SGDLS and CDR2 YYNGEE. V was trimmed by 5 bases and J by 2 bases, leaving 12 bases between them. This CDR3 is built from 14 residues. The TCR comes from a woman under 30 who had recovered from COVID-19. This chain joins TRBV9 and TRBJ2-3, with a tentative D call TRBD1 (5 bases). Sequencing was performed on PBMCs or T cells enriched from blood (not recorded which). The CDR3 DNA reads TGTGCCAGCAGTCGAACAGGTCACACAGATACGCAGTATTTT. Encoded protein: CASSRTGHTDTQYF.